The 19 T cell receptor beta chains given below trace back to one sample, sequenced in a study of OX40 agonist ivuxolimab in advanced cancers. Profiled with immunoSEQ multiplex PCR; TCRdb holds only in-frame clones, not every one. The data show just under 20,000 clones, approximately 87% seen once. Sequenced here: CD4+ or CD8+ T cells sorted from blood, sampled in a trial of the OX40 agonist ivuxolimab. All receptors come from an adult with an advanced solid tumor such as melanoma, head and neck, liver or kidney cancer.

This sequence joins TRBV27 and TRBJ2-3; a weak D match, TRBD2 (5 bases). Trimming stripped 0 bases from V and 0 bases from J, with 10 bases between. The CDR3 is 16 amino acids. CDR1 and CDR2 from the germline V gene are MNHEY and SMNVEV (reference sequence). The chain's CDR3 is CASSLSRSGSTDTQYF. The CDR3 DNA reads TGTGCCAGCAGTTTATCGAGGAGCGGCAGCACAGATACGCAGTATTTT.

The rearrangement uses TRBV7-6 and TRBJ1-6; 8 nucleotides align to TRBD1. Germline V lookup: CDR1 SGHVS, CDR2 FNYEAQ. The CDR3 extends over 16 amino acids. J lost 7 bases, V lost 5 bases, and 10 bases had no gene match. CDR3 protein: CASSDQQGVGNSPLHF. CDR3 nucleotides: TGTGCCAGCAGCGACCAACAGGGGGTCGGAAATTCACCCCTCCACTTT.

V gene TRBV20-1 combines with J gene TRBJ1-1; no clear D gene. V was trimmed by 0 bases and J by 6 bases, leaving 5 bases between them. This CDR3 spans 11 amino acids. The germline V gene has CDR1 DFQATT and CDR2 SNEGSKA (reference sequence). The CDR3 nucleotides read TGCAGTGCTAGAGACAACTCTGAAGCTTTCTTT. Its translation is CSARDNSEAFF.

V usage is TRBV19 and J usage is TRBJ2-1; 12 bases match TRBD2. The V gene end was trimmed by 2 bases and the J gene end by 10 bases; junction bases not matched to a gene: 12. CDR1 is LNHDA and CDR2 is SQIVND in the germline V gene (reference sequence). The CDR3 spans 17 residues. The CDR3 region is CASSIIGLAGGPREQFF. In DNA form, the CDR3 reads TGTGCCAGTAGTATAATAGGTCTAGCGGGAGGGCCCAGGGAGCAGTTCTTC.

J is TRBJ1-2 and V is TRBV5-6; D unclear. Between the trimmed V and J ends, which lost 3 bases and 0 bases, there was a span of 0 bases. The CDR3 is made up of 11 amino acids. Germline V gene data show CDR1 as SGHDT and CDR2 as YYEEEE. CDR3 DNA sequence: TGTGCCAGCAGCTCTAACTATGGCTACACCTTC. Translated: CASSSNYGYTF.

V and J are TRBV7-9 and TRBJ2-5; 8 positions agree with TRBD2. CDR3 size: 16 residues. The V gene end was trimmed by 3 bases and the J gene end by 1 base; junction bases not matched to a gene: 7. CDR1 SEHNR and CDR2 FQNEAQ come from the germline V gene (reference sequence). CDR3 nucleotides: TGTGCCAGCAGCTTCGGTGGCGGGGGGCTCCAAGAGACCCAGTACTTC. Its protein product is CASSFGGGGLQETQYF.

The chain carries TRBV11-2 and TRBJ2-2; TRBD2 aligns across 11 bases. Trimming removed 3 bases from V and 5 bases from J; junction bases left unmatched: 2. The length of the CDR3 is 15 residues. CDR1 is SGHAT and CDR2 is FQNNGV in the germline V gene. The chain's CDR3 is CASSFTSGSTGELFF. CDR3 nucleotides: TGTGCCAGCAGCTTTACTAGCGGGAGTACCGGGGAGCTGTTTTTT.

This chain links TRBV28 with TRBJ2-7, with TRBD1 matching over 11 bases. V dropped 8 bases and J dropped 4; count of bases not matched to a gene: 13. Looked up from germline, CDR1 is MDHEN and CDR2 is SYDVKM. The CDR3 is 16 residues long. The CDR3 DNA reads as TGTGCCAGCTCGGGGAGCAGGGACAGGGGGGGGTACGAGCAGTACTTC. Its protein product is CASSGSRDRGGYEQYF.

The V gene is TRBV29-1, the J gene TRBJ2-7; 12 bases align to TRBD1. The germline CDR1 and CDR2 sequences are SQVTM and ANQGSEA. This CDR3 spans 13 amino acids. J gave up 6 bases and V 5 bases, and 5 bases lay outside the gene matches. The CDR3 bases are TGCAGCGTTAGCCCGGGACAGGGGGCCGAGCAGTACTTC. Amino acids: CSVSPGQGAEQYF.

The chain joins TRBV2 to TRBJ2-7; maybe TRBD1 (6 bases). Germline V CDR1 and CDR2: SNHLY, FYNNEI. V was shortened by 5 bases and J by 2 bases, with 13 bases between the two germline ends. CDR3 length: 14 residues. The CDR3 region has the DNA TGTGCCAGCAGTTCCCGGGACACCCCCTACGAGCAGTACTTC. Translation gives CASSSRDTPYEQYF. Looking up the rest from reference TRBV2 and TRBJ2-7 gives the full variable domain: EPEVTQTPSHQVTQMGQEVILRCVPISNHLYFYWYRQILGQKVEFLVSFYNNEISEKSEIFDDQFSVERPDGSNFTLKIRSTKLEDSAMYFCASSSRDTPYEQYFGPGTRLTVT.

The J gene is TRBJ1-1, the V gene TRBV11-2, with TRBD1 matching 9 bases. With 3 bases clipped from V and 4 bases from J, the junction kept 3 bases outside the gene matches. The CDR3 extends over 14 amino acids. Germline assignment: CDR1 SGHAT and CDR2 FQNNGV. For the CDR3, the DNA is TGTGCCAGCAGCTTTACGACAGGGGGCACTGAAGCTTTCTTT. Its translation: CASSFTTGGTEAFF.

This clone was counted between two and nine times. The V gene is TRBV5-6, the J gene TRBJ2-5, with D maybe TRBD2 (6 bases). The V and J ends lost 4 bases and 5 bases respectively, with 18 bases between them. CDR3 size: 15 residues. Germline CDR1 reads SGHDT; CDR2 reads YYEEEE. CDR3 coding DNA: TGTGCCAGCAGCCGACGCCTGGACTATAGGGAGACCCAGTACTTC. It translates to CASSRRLDYRETQYF.

CDR3 DNA sequence: TGTGCCATCAGTGGGACGTGGGAAGCCGGGGAGCTGTTTTTT. Protein product: CAISGTWEAGELFF. The chain links TRBV10-3 to TRBJ2-2; D gene uncertain. There are 14 residues in the CDR3. Per germline, CDR1 ENHRY and CDR2 SYGVKD. The V and J ends lost 4 bases and 6 bases respectively, with 12 bases between them.

This chain connects TRBV5-1 to TRBJ2-7; TRBD1 aligns across 9 bases. Trimming removed 4 bases from V and 6 bases from J; junction bases left unmatched: 14. Germline lookup yields CDR1 SGHRS and CDR2 YFSETQ. The CDR3 is 16 amino acids. The chain's CDR3 is CASSPTSRDRVSEQYF. In DNA, the CDR3 is TGCGCCAGCAGCCCCACAAGCCGGGACAGGGTCTCCGAGCAGTACTTC.

V usage is TRBV27 and J usage is TRBJ2-1; weak D call: TRBD1 (6 bases). CDR1 is MNHEY and CDR2 is SMNVEV in the germline V gene (reference sequence). V was trimmed by 5 bases and J by 6 bases, leaving 11 bases between them. The CDR3 is 13 residues long. In DNA form, the CDR3 reads TGTGCCAGCAGTCCCCAGGGGATCAATGAGCAGTTCTTC. As protein: CASSPQGINEQFF.

The table lists this clone with a count of one. The chain has TRBV6-4 and TRBJ2-5; D is ambiguous. The CDR3 consists of 13 residues. The V gene lost 5 bases and the J gene lost 5 bases, with 12 bases spanning the gap. The germline gives CDR1 MRHNA, CDR2 SNTAGT. The CDR3 sequence is CASSQDHKETQYF. The CDR3, as DNA: TGTGCCAGCAGTCAGGACCATAAGGAGACCCAGTACTTC.

This sequence joins TRBV6-5 and TRBJ1-1; a possible D gene is TRBD1 (5 bases). Germline lookup yields CDR1 MNHEY and CDR2 SVGAGI. The length of the CDR3 is 14 residues. Trimming pared 2 bases from V and 0 bases from J, leaving 7 bases between. The CDR3 here is CASSYQGMNTEAFF. The CDR3 nucleotides read TGTGCCAGCAGTTACCAGGGAATGAACACTGAAGCTTTCTTT.

This chain connects TRBV15 to TRBJ2-6; D might be TRBD2 (5 bases). V gave up 8 bases and J gave up 9 bases, with 14 bases separating them. Germline loops: CDR1 LNHNV, CDR2 YYDKDF (reference sequence). This CDR3 has 13 residues. The CDR3 DNA is TGTGCCACCTGGGGAGCCACTAGCAACGTCCTGACTTTC. This sequence encodes CATWGATSNVLTF. The full variable domain, completed using reference TRBV15 and TRBJ2-6, is DAMVIQNPRYQVTQFGKPVTLSCSQTLNHNVMYWYQQKSSQAPKLLFHYYDKDFNNEADTPDNFQSRRPNTSFCFLDIRSPGLGDTAMYLCATWGATSNVLTFGAGSRLTVL.

This sequence joins TRBV6-4 and TRBJ2-1; 13 nucleotides match TRBD2. Germline CDR1 reads MRHNA; CDR2 reads SNTAGT. Trimming at V came to 0 bases and at J to 9 bases, leaving 2 bases not matched to a gene. The CDR3 spans 15 residues. The CDR3 sequence is CASSDSGLAGTEQFF. Here the CDR3 DNA reads TGTGCCAGCAGTGACTCGGGACTAGCGGGAACTGAGCAGTTCTTC.